A single sample gave rise to the 27 T cell receptor beta chains below, sequenced in a study of blood T cell repertoires in COVID-19. The method was immunoSEQ multiplex PCR; TCRdb's version includes in-frame clones alone and lacks a portion of them. The sample carries over 70,000 clones, about four fifths recorded once. Input material: peripheral blood. The receptors shown here come from a woman older than 75 with active or convalescent COVID-19.

J is TRBJ2-3 and V is TRBV4-3; 9 nucleotides match TRBD2. With V trimmed by 1 base and J by 2 bases, 7 bases remained unmatched. The CDR3 totals 17 residues. Germline loops: CDR1 LGHNA, CDR2 YSLEER. CDR3 residues: CASSQGEQRGATDTQYF. As DNA, the CDR3 is TGCGCCAGCAGCCAAGGGGAACAGCGGGGGGCCACAGATACGCAGTATTTT.

The J gene is TRBJ1-2, the V gene TRBV2; a weak D match, TRBD1 (6 bases). The CDR3 is made up of 11 amino acids. Germline V gene lookup returns CDR1 SNHLY and CDR2 FYNNEI. Trimming removed 8 bases from V and 4 bases from J, with 8 bases in between. The CDR3 here is CASRDIYGYTF. CDR3 sequence (DNA): TGTGCCAGCCGGGACATCTATGGCTACACCTTC.

The chain is built from TRBV10-1 and TRBJ1-1; possible D gene TRBD1, 6 bases. Germline V CDR1 and CDR2: WNHNN, SYGVQD (reference sequence). Trimming shortened V by 7 bases and J by 4 bases, and 16 bases separated the two germline ends. This CDR3 contains 14 residues. CDR3 nucleotide sequence: TGCGCCAGCAATTACGGACAGCTCTTCACTGAAGCTTTCTTT. Encoded protein: CASNYGQLFTEAFF.

This sequence joins TRBV27 and TRBJ1-6; weak D call: TRBD1 (6 bases). Trimming stripped 5 bases from V and 6 bases from J, with 8 bases between. The CDR3 has 13 amino acids. The germline V gene encodes CDR1 MNHEY and CDR2 SMNVEV (reference sequence). The CDR3, as DNA: TGTGCCAGCAGTCCACAGGGTAATTCACCCCTCCACTTT. Its protein is CASSPQGNSPLHF.

The rearrangement links TRBV29-1 to TRBJ2-7; 8 bases line up with TRBD1. Germline CDR1 and CDR2: SQVTM and ANQGSEA. With 4 bases clipped from V and 2 bases from J, the junction kept 13 bases outside the gene matches. The CDR3 runs 16 residues. CDR3 residues: CSVGSGQGVKAYEQYF. In nucleotides, the CDR3 is TGCAGCGTTGGGTCCGGACAGGGAGTTAAGGCCTACGAGCAGTACTTC.

This sequence joins TRBV19 and TRBJ1-1; tentatively, D is TRBD1 (6 bases). Trimming left V 5 bases short and J 1 base short, with 20 bases between. The V gene's germline CDR1 is LNHDA and CDR2 SQIVND (reference sequence). The CDR3 sequence is 17 residues long. The CDR3 DNA reads TGTGCCAGTAGTCCCCACAAGAGGGGGAGCGAGAACACTGAAGCTTTCTTT. It specifies CASSPHKRGSENTEAFF.

This clone was detected a few times. The V call is TRBV5-6, the J call TRBJ2-7; tentatively, D is TRBD2 (6 bases). CDR3 length equals 15 residues. V was trimmed by 4 bases and J by 0 bases, leaving 14 bases between them. The germline V gene encodes CDR1 SGHDT and CDR2 YYEEEE. CDR3 in DNA: TGTGCCAGCAGCAGGGGACTTTCCTACTCCTACGAGCAGTACTTC. This sequence encodes CASSRGLSYSYEQYF.

V is TRBV6-2 or TRBV6-3 and J is TRBJ1-5; no clear D. The V end was cut by 2 bases, the J end by 4 bases, with 12 bases between. In germline, CDR1 is MNHEY, CDR2 SVGEGT. This CDR3 is built from 15 residues. CDR3 in DNA: TGTGCCAGCAGTTACGTACAAGGAGGGAATCAGCCCCAGCATTTT. Translating gives CASSYVQGGNQPQHF.

The chain uses TRBV28 and TRBJ1-2; 9 bases agree with TRBD1. Germline loops: CDR1 MDHEN, CDR2 SYDVKM. CDR3 length: 15 amino acids. V was clipped by 2 bases and J by 8 bases; unmatched bases: 9. CDR3 region: CASSLPPDRGKGYTF. The CDR3 DNA reads TGTGCCAGCAGTTTACCCCCCGACAGGGGGAAGGGCTACACCTTC.

The rearrangement uses TRBV7-2 and TRBJ1-1; D is unclear. This CDR3 is 13 amino acids long. In germline, CDR1 is SGHTA, CDR2 FQGNSA. V was cut by 4 bases and J by 0 bases, with 6 bases left in between. CDR3 residues: CASSSRMNTEAFF. The CDR3 region has the DNA TGTGCCAGCAGCTCCAGGATGAACACTGAAGCTTTCTTT.

The rearrangement links TRBV9 to TRBJ1-3; D perhaps matches TRBD1 (5 bases). Trimming left V 4 bases short and J 4 bases short, with 21 bases between. Germline V lookup: CDR1 SGDLS, CDR2 YYNGEE. The CDR3 sequence is 17 residues long. The CDR3 DNA reads TGTGCCAGCAGCCCCCAGGAGGGACCGATCGGAGGAAACACCATATATTTT. Translation: CASSPQEGPIGGNTIYF.

V usage is TRBV28 and J usage is TRBJ1-5; 7 bases line up with TRBD1. With 6 bases clipped from V and 5 bases from J, the junction kept 4 bases outside the gene matches. The CDR3 is 13 amino acids. CDR1 and CDR2 (germline): MDHEN, SYDVKM. DNA of the CDR3: TGTGCCAGCAGATCCCAGGGGGATCAGCCCCAGCATTTT. It codes for CASRSQGDQPQHF. Full variable domain (remainder filled in from reference TRBV28 and TRBJ1-5): DVKVTQSSRYLVKRTGEKVFLECVQDMDHENMFWYRQDPGLGLRLIYFSYDVKMKEKGDIPEGYSVSREKKERFSLILESASTNQTSMYLCASRSQGDQPQHFGDGTRLSIL.

The chain joins TRBV30 to TRBJ2-5; 7 positions agree with TRBD1. V was pared by 7 bases and J by 3 bases, with 8 bases of the junction left unmatched. Germline V gene sequence: CDR1 GTSNPN, CDR2 SVGIG (reference sequence). The CDR3 is 13 residues long. CDR3 residues: CAFLDRVKETQYF. The CDR3 region has the DNA TGTGCCTTTCTCGACAGGGTCAAAGAGACCCAGTACTTC.

J is TRBJ2-5 and V is TRBV7-2; tentative D call: TRBD1 (5 bases). V was trimmed by 3 bases and J by 2 bases, leaving 10 bases between them. CDR1 and CDR2 (germline): SGHTA, FQGNSA. CDR3 length equals 14 residues. The CDR3 region is CASSFGRAQETQYF. In DNA form, the CDR3 reads TGTGCCAGCAGCTTTGGCAGGGCTCAAGAGACCCAGTACTTC.

The V gene is TRBV5-1, the J gene TRBJ2-5; D is perhaps TRBD1 (6 bases). This CDR3 contains 14 residues. Germline loops: CDR1 SGHRS, CDR2 YFSETQ. V was clipped by 10 bases and J by 5 bases, with 21 bases between them. The CDR3 is CASNREGQGETQYF. The CDR3 DNA is TGCGCCTCCAACAGAGAGGGGCAGGGGGAGACCCAGTACTTC.

This chain joins TRBV28 and TRBJ2-5, with D tentatively TRBD1 (6 bases). In germline, CDR1 is MDHEN, CDR2 SYDVKM. The CDR3 sequence is 14 residues long. Deletions cut 8 bases from V and 4 bases from J, with 17 bases between. The DNA for the CDR3 is TGTGCCAGCGGGGGCGACCCCGGACCAGAGACCCAGTACTTC. It translates to CASGGDPGPETQYF.

V gene TRBV7-9 combines with J gene TRBJ1-6; D unresolved. The CDR3 contains 16 residues. V shed 5 bases and J shed 3 bases, with 14 bases lying between them. Germline CDR1 reads SEHNR; CDR2 reads FQNEAQ (reference sequence). CDR3 loop: CASSPGPLGYNSPLHF. The CDR3 DNA follows: TGTGCCAGCAGCCCTGGGCCGCTGGGCTATAATTCACCCCTCCACTTT.

This clone was recorded a few times. This chain uses TRBV2 with TRBJ2-3; D unresolved. Germline CDR1 SNHLY, CDR2 FYNNEI. This CDR3 spans 11 amino acids. Trimming left V 6 bases short and J 3 bases short, with 4 bases between. CDR3 nucleotides: TGTGCCAGCAGGGAGACAGATACGCAGTATTTT. It is translated as CASRETDTQYF.

This clone appeared a few times. The gene calls are TRBV7-9 and TRBJ2-5, with D possibly being TRBD1 (6 bases). CDR1 and CDR2 from the germline V gene are SEHNR and FQNEAQ (reference sequence). The CDR3 has 16 amino acids. The V end lost 5 bases, the J end lost 1 base, and 17 bases lay between the germline ends. The chain's CDR3 is CASSHQQGNLQETQYF. Written as DNA, the CDR3 is TGTGCCAGCAGCCACCAACAGGGAAACCTCCAAGAGACCCAGTACTTC.

The chain recombines TRBV6-2 or TRBV6-3 with TRBJ1-5; no clear D. Deletions cut 5 bases from V and 7 bases from J, with 15 bases between. Germline V lookup: CDR1 MNHEY, CDR2 SVGEGT. CDR3 size: 14 residues. The DNA of the CDR3 is TGTGCCAGCAGTAAAGCGGCAGCGGGGCAGCCCCAGCATTTT. Protein: CASSKAAAGQPQHF.

J is TRBJ1-2 and V is TRBV6-2 or TRBV6-3; 8 bases agree with TRBD1. This CDR3 spans 13 amino acids. Germline V gene lookup returns CDR1 MNHEY and CDR2 SVGEGT. Trimming cost V 5 bases and J 6 bases; bases outside gene matches: 5. In DNA, the CDR3 is TGTGCCAGCAGTATTCAGGGGGCCGATGGCTACACCTTC. Amino acids: CASSIQGADGYTF.

This chain connects TRBV5-1 to TRBJ1-2; D not certain. This CDR3 has 13 residues. Germline V gives CDR1 SGHRS, CDR2 YFSETQ. V was trimmed by 4 bases and J by 3 bases, leaving 10 bases between them. The CDR3 nucleotides are TGCGCCAGCAGCGAGGGAGTGGACTATGGCTACACCTTC. This gives the protein CASSEGVDYGYTF. The full variable domain, its missing parts supplied by reference TRBV5-1 and TRBJ1-2, is KAGVTQTPRYLIKTRGQQVTLSCSPISGHRSVSWYQQTPGQGLQFLFEYFSETQRNKGNFPGRFSGRQFSNSRSEMNVSTLELGDSALYLCASSEGVDYGYTFGSGTRLTVV.

The chain recombines TRBV6-1 with TRBJ2-7; a possible D gene is TRBD1 (6 bases). Trimming took 1 base from V and 4 from J, leaving 14 bases between them. This CDR3 has 15 residues. Germline V gene sequence: CDR1 MNHNS, CDR2 SASEGT. CDR3: CASSEEVRGLYEQYF. The DNA of the CDR3 is TGTGCCAGCAGTGAAGAGGTCAGGGGATTATACGAGCAGTACTTC.

This clone has only one observation. The chain combines TRBV9 with TRBJ2-3; 11 bases align to TRBD2. The CDR3 has 15 residues. From germline, CDR1 is SGDLS and CDR2 YYNGEE. The V segment lost 0 bases and the J segment 5 bases; nucleotides outside the gene matches: 2. DNA for the CDR3: TGTGCCAGCAGCGTAGATAGCGGGGGGGTAGATACGCAGTATTTT. This encodes CASSVDSGGVDTQYF.

The sample holds one count of this clone. This rearrangement joins TRBV6-6 to TRBJ2-7; the D gene is possibly TRBD2 (6 bases). CDR1 and CDR2 from the germline V gene are MNHNY and SVGAGI (reference sequence). The length of the CDR3 is 16 residues. Trimming left V 6 bases short and J 3 bases short, with 21 bases between. In nucleotides, the CDR3 is TGTGCCAGCAGGGCGACTAGTGTCGTTGGGGGCTACGAGCAGTACTTC. Translating it yields CASRATSVVGGYEQYF.

The chain carries TRBV28 and TRBJ2-3, with TRBD2 matching 12 bases. Trimming took 5 bases from V and 2 from J; bases not matched to a gene: 5. Germline CDR1 and CDR2: MDHEN and SYDVKM. The CDR3 extends over 16 amino acids. CDR3 bases: TGTGCCAGCAGTGTTGGACTAGCGGGGCTCACAGATACGCAGTATTTT. It translates to CASSVGLAGLTDTQYF.

This chain joins TRBV18 and TRBJ1-2; D call uncertain. The germline CDR1 and CDR2 sequences are KGHSH and LQKENI. The CDR3 loop spans 12 amino acids. V lost 1 base to trimming and J lost 6 bases, with 6 bases between them. The CDR3 sequence is CASSPLRDGYTF. The CDR3 region has the DNA TGTGCCAGCTCACCACTAAGAGATGGCTACACCTTC.